The next 24 T cell receptor beta chains were all read from a single sample in a study of shared clonotypes between healthy human individuals. The repertoire was sequenced with immunoSEQ multiplex PCR; TCRdb's copy has only in-frame clones and lacks some. The profile shows about 2 million clones, 90% to 95% of them singletons. The sample comprised naive CD4+ T cells sorted from blood. The subset is: CD45RA+ positively selected. The source is a young man in good health.

The CDR3 sequence: CASRTYSNQPQHF. In DNA, the CDR3 is TGTGCCAGCAGGACGTATAGCAATCAGCCCCAGCATTTT. The gene calls are TRBV6-6 and TRBJ1-5; D is ambiguous. This CDR3 has 13 amino acids. Germline V gene data show CDR1 as MNHNY and CDR2 as SVGAGI (reference sequence). V was clipped by 6 bases and J by 0 bases, with 6 bases between them.

The chain links TRBV7-8 to TRBJ1-1; maybe TRBD1 (5 bases). The CDR3 extends over 15 amino acids. V lost 3 bases and J lost 0, with 11 bases in between. Looked up from germline, CDR1 is SGHVS and CDR2 is FQNEAQ. CDR3 loop: CASSFSDSMNTEAFF. The CDR3 DNA is TGTGCCAGCAGCTTCTCCGACAGCATGAACACTGAAGCTTTCTTT.

The genes are TRBV27 and TRBJ2-1, with 14 positions matching TRBD2. Unmatched junction bases numbered 7, after V lost 6 bases and J lost 6 bases. CDR1 and CDR2 from the germline V gene are MNHEY and SMNVEV (reference sequence). The CDR3 runs to 16 residues. The CDR3 DNA reads as TGTGCCAGCAGCAGAAGACTAGCGGGAGGGGGCAATGAGCAGTTCTTC. This sequence encodes CASSRRLAGGGNEQFF.

This clone has just one count. The rearrangement uses TRBV16 and TRBJ1-5; D possibly corresponds to TRBD1 (5 bases). The CDR3 runs to 13 residues. Germline lookup yields CDR1 KGHSY and CDR2 FQNENV. V dropped 8 bases and J dropped 4 bases, with 12 bases sitting between them. CDR3 DNA: TGTGCCAGCGCAGGGCGGGGGAATCAGCCCCAGCATTTT. Amino acids: CASAGRGNQPQHF. The full variable domain, its missing parts supplied by reference TRBV16 and TRBJ1-5, is GEEVAQTPKHLVRGEGQKAKLYCAPIKGHSYVFWYQQVLKNEFKFLISFQNENVFDETGMPKERFSAKCLPNSPCSLEIQATKLEDSAVYFCASAGRGNQPQHFGDGTRLSIL.

This chain links TRBV2 with TRBJ2-2, with no clear D. The CDR3 is 12 residues long. V gave up 6 bases and J gave up 5 bases, with 7 bases separating them. The germline V gene encodes CDR1 SNHLY and CDR2 FYNNEI. DNA for the CDR3: TGTGCCAGCAGGGATCAAACCGGGGAGCTGTTTTTT. Protein: CASRDQTGELFF.

Comments on this clone: Other DNA sequences within the sample encode an identical CDR3. This sequence joins TRBV18 and TRBJ2-5; TRBD2 is a possible D gene (7 bases). This CDR3 contains 13 residues. Per the germline V gene, CDR1 is KGHSH and CDR2 is LQKENI. V was clipped by 2 bases and J by 5 bases, with 9 bases between them. The CDR3 region is CASSPRGGETQYF. CDR3 DNA: TGTGCCAGCTCACCAAGGGGGGGTGAGACCCAGTACTTC. The whole variable domain, remainder taken from reference TRBV18 and TRBJ2-5, is NAGVMQNPRHLVRRRGQEARLRCSPMKGHSHVYWYRQLPEEGLKFMVYLQKENIIDESGMPKERFSAEFPKEGPSILRIQQVVRGDSAAYFCASSPRGGETQYFGPGTRLLVL.

A remark on this clone: This could be a read error, since a much larger clone is one nucleotide away. Other nucleotide sequences from this sample produce the same CDR3. The J gene is TRBJ1-2, the V gene TRBV18, with no clear D. Trimming took 3 bases from V and 2 from J, leaving 4 bases between them. This CDR3 has 12 residues. Germline values: CDR1 KGHSH, CDR2 LQKENI. The CDR3 coding sequence is TGTGCCAGCTCACCCCCGAACTATGGCTACACCTTC. It codes for CASSPPNYGYTF.

This chain joins TRBV30 and TRBJ1-6; D not certain. The ends were cut back, 0 bases at V and 6 bases at J, with 12 bases in the middle. This CDR3 is built from 15 residues. CDR1 GTSNPN and CDR2 SVGIG come from the germline V gene (reference sequence). The CDR3, as DNA: TGTGCCTGGAGTGTACAAGGTCTGACTAATTCACCCCTCCACTTT. It translates to CAWSVQGLTNSPLHF.

In the case of this clone: Other DNA sequences in the same sample also yield this CDR3. V and J are TRBV11-2 and TRBJ2-5; the D gene could be TRBD1 or TRBD2 (5 bases each). Per the germline V gene, CDR1 is SGHAT and CDR2 is FQNNGV. Trimming cost V 3 bases and J 1 base, with 9 bases left between them. This CDR3 has 14 residues. CDR3 in DNA: TGTGCCAGCAGCTTTGCAGGGAGCCAAGAGACCCAGTACTTC. Translated: CASSFAGSQETQYF.

This clone appeared once. The genes are TRBV4-1 and TRBJ2-7, with TRBD1 matching over 9 bases. From germline, CDR1 is MGHRA and CDR2 YSYEKL. This CDR3 has 15 amino acids. J lost 6 bases, V lost 3 bases, and 9 bases had no gene match. CDR3 DNA sequence: TGCGCCAGCAGCCAGCCGGGACAGGGTCCTTTCGAGCAGTACTTC. It is translated as CASSQPGQGPFEQYF.

This clone was seen repeatedly, ten times or more. The chain couples TRBV27 to TRBJ2-7, with D tentatively TRBD2 (5 bases). V gave up 10 bases and J gave up 3 bases, with 19 bases separating them. Germline CDR1 and CDR2: MNHEY and SMNVEV (reference sequence). The CDR3 runs 14 residues. CDR3 in DNA: TGTGCCACCCGGGGTTTGGCCCTGGGCTACGAGCAGTACTTC. It encodes CATRGLALGYEQYF.

This clone was seen once. The chain carries TRBV6-6 and TRBJ1-5; tentative D call: TRBD1 (6 bases). CDR1 MNHNY and CDR2 SVGAGI come from the germline V gene (reference sequence). This CDR3 comprises 13 residues. Between the trimmed V and J ends, which lost 6 bases and 5 bases, there was a span of 11 bases. CDR3 bases: TGTGCCAGCAGCCGGGACAAGGATCAGCCCCAGCATTTT. Amino acids: CASSRDKDQPQHF.

Comment on this clone: Other DNA variants within this sample encode the same CDR3. V and J are TRBV2 and TRBJ2-5; D remains unclear. This CDR3 has 11 residues. V shed 5 bases and J shed 4 bases, with 5 bases lying between them. Germline V gene data show CDR1 as SNHLY and CDR2 as FYNNEI. CDR3 amino acids: CASSTRETQYF. Here the CDR3 DNA reads TGTGCCAGCAGTACCCGAGAGACCCAGTACTTC. The full variable domain, its missing parts supplied by reference TRBV2 and TRBJ2-5, is EPEVTQTPSHQVTQMGQEVILRCVPISNHLYFYWYRQILGQKVEFLVSFYNNEISEKSEIFDDQFSVERPDGSNFTLKIRSTKLEDSAMYFCASSTRETQYFGPGTRLLVL.

The chain couples TRBV2 to TRBJ2-5; 10 bases map to TRBD2. V trimming: 0 bases; J trimming: 2 bases; junction bases outside the gene matches: 6. This CDR3 is built from 17 residues. Germline V lookup: CDR1 SNHLY, CDR2 FYNNEI. CDR3 amino acids: CASSEAKREGLQETQYF. DNA of the CDR3: TGTGCCAGCAGTGAAGCGAAGCGGGAGGGCCTTCAAGAGACCCAGTACTTC. The complete variable domain, with remaining parts taken from reference TRBV2 and TRBJ2-5, reads EPEVTQTPSHQVTQMGQEVILRCVPISNHLYFYWYRQILGQKVEFLVSFYNNEISEKSEIFDDQFSVERPDGSNFTLKIRSTKLEDSAMYFCASSEAKREGLQETQYFGPGTRLLVL.

The gene calls are TRBV18 and TRBJ2-2, with 8 bases fitting TRBD1. V lost 0 bases and J lost 0; bases outside the gene matches: 6. Germline-derived CDR1 and CDR2 are KGHSH and LQKENI. The CDR3 has 18 residues. CDR3 amino acids: CASSPPLGQGSNTGELFF. The CDR3 bases are TGTGCCAGCTCACCACCCCTAGGACAGGGTTCGAACACCGGGGAGCTGTTTTTT.

J is TRBJ1-6 and V is TRBV7-2, with 8 positions matching TRBD1. This CDR3 is 15 amino acids long. Germline V gene data show CDR1 as SGHTA and CDR2 as FQGNSA. J gave up 6 bases and V 5 bases, and 6 bases lay outside the gene matches. CDR3 sequence: CASSPLTGVNSPLHF. The CDR3 DNA is TGTGCCAGCAGCCCCCTGACAGGGGTTAATTCACCCCTCCACTTT.

CDR3 region: CASSKAQGAIGGDTQYF. The CDR3 DNA follows: TGTGCCAGCAGCAAAGCACAGGGGGCGATCGGGGGAGATACGCAGTATTTT. The V gene is TRBV11-2, the J gene TRBJ2-3; 9 bases align to TRBD1. Germline-derived CDR1 and CDR2 are SGHAT and FQNNGV. V was pared by 5 bases and J by 5 bases, with 14 bases of the junction left unmatched. The CDR3 totals 17 residues.

This clone was seen only once. DNA for the CDR3: TGTGCCAGCAGCACCCTTCAGACAGATACGCAGTATTTT. Translating gives CASSTLQTDTQYF. V gene TRBV5-4 combines with J gene TRBJ2-3; D not resolved. This CDR3 is built from 13 residues. In germline, CDR1 is SGHNT, CDR2 YYREEE (reference sequence). V was shortened by 4 bases and J by 3 bases, with 9 bases between the two germline ends.

The V call is TRBV6-6, the J call TRBJ1-5, with TRBD1 identical over 8 bases. V was clipped by 6 bases and J by 0 bases; unmatched bases: 7. This CDR3 region has 16 residues. Germline values: CDR1 MNHNY, CDR2 SVGAGI (reference sequence). The CDR3 DNA follows: TGTGCCAGCAGCCCAGGGGGCAGCGGTAGCAATCAGCCCCAGCATTTT. It specifies CASSPGGSGSNQPQHF.

This chain uses TRBV30 with TRBJ2-7, with 10 bases matching TRBD2. The CDR3 length is 16 residues. Unmatched junction bases numbered 17, after V lost 7 bases and J lost 5 bases. CDR1 and CDR2 from the germline V gene are GTSNPN and SVGIG (reference sequence). The CDR3 sequence: CASGLRMTSGFHEQYF. In nucleotides, the CDR3 is TGTGCCTCGGGACTCCGCATGACTAGCGGGTTCCACGAGCAGTACTTC.

The chain links TRBV5-4 to TRBJ2-7; the match to TRBD2 covers 9 bases. The ends lost 3 bases at V and 2 bases at J; junction bases unmatched: 9. Germline CDR1 and CDR2: SGHNT and YYREEE (reference sequence). The CDR3 is 16 amino acids. The CDR3 loop is CASSSQSSGVPYEQYF. CDR3 DNA: TGTGCCAGCAGCTCCCAGTCTAGCGGGGTTCCCTACGAGCAGTACTTC.

This clone turned up a few times. The genes are TRBV28 and TRBJ2-4; the D is unclear. There are 13 residues in the CDR3. V gave up 2 bases and J gave up 4 bases, with 6 bases separating them. Germline assignment: CDR1 MDHEN and CDR2 SYDVKM. CDR3 sequence reads: CASSLNGKNIQYF. The CDR3, as DNA: TGTGCCAGCAGTTTAAACGGGAAAAACATTCAGTACTTC. Full variable domain (outside the CDR3, taken from reference TRBV28 and TRBJ2-4): DVKVTQSSRYLVKRTGEKVFLECVQDMDHENMFWYRQDPGLGLRLIYFSYDVKMKEKGDIPEGYSVSREKKERFSLILESASTNQTSMYLCASSLNGKNIQYFGAGTRLSVL.

The rearrangement links TRBV2 to TRBJ2-7, with 9 bases lining up with TRBD2. The CDR3 has 14 residues. The germline gives CDR1 SNHLY, CDR2 FYNNEI. V was clipped by 6 bases and J by 4 bases; unmatched bases: 7. CDR3 loop: CASRPGLATYEQYF. CDR3 coding DNA: TGTGCCAGCAGACCGGGACTAGCTACATACGAGCAGTACTTC. Looking up the rest from reference TRBV2 and TRBJ2-7 gives the full variable domain: EPEVTQTPSHQVTQMGQEVILRCVPISNHLYFYWYRQILGQKVEFLVSFYNNEISEKSEIFDDQFSVERPDGSNFTLKIRSTKLEDSAMYFCASRPGLATYEQYFGPGTRLTVT.

The chain carries TRBV10-2 and TRBJ1-1; D possibly corresponds to TRBD1 (6 bases). V was shortened by 3 bases and J by 7 bases, with 9 bases between the two germline ends. Germline CDR1 and CDR2: WSHSY and SAAADI. This CDR3 is 12 amino acids long. The CDR3 is CASSEGGIEAFF. The DNA of the CDR3 is TGCGCCAGCAGTGAAGGGGGGATTGAAGCTTTCTTT.